This TCR beta chain was retrieved from a study of molecular identifiers for immune sequencing clone quantification. Overall study findings and caveats: Spiked Jurkat TCR RNA equivalent to one cell reportedly surfaced among roughly 1 million naive cells. Highly expanded clone sizes could be underestimated by identical TCR molecules that share a barcode.

In germline, CDR1 is SEHNR, CDR2 FQNEAQ (reference sequence). This CDR3 has 16 residues. With 2 bases removed from V and 1 base from J, the gap between germline ends came to 12 bases. TCRdb analysed the PCR reads with MiXCR anew, one entry per CDR3 protein. The sample includes over 600,000 distinct CDR3 sequences, 15% to 20% of them seen just once. Comment on this clonotype: Its matching antigen is unknown.

This chain uses TRBV7-9 with TRBJ1-3; D uncertain. The sequence derives from a human donor in good health. Some libraries in this study had Jurkat cell RNA spiked in. The sample consisted of naive CD8+ T cells from blood, with Jurkat cell RNA spiked in. Sample subset: FACS-sorted CD8+CD4-CCR7+CD45RA+ naive T cells. The CDR3 spells CASSLMMASSGNTIYF. The CDR3 nucleotides read TGTGCCAGCAGCTTAATGATGGCTTCATCTGGAAACACCATATATTTT.